One and the same sample provided the 15 T cell receptor beta chains below, sequenced in a study of blood T cell repertoires in COVID-19. Generated by immunoSEQ multiplex PCR, the TCRdb table keeps only in-frame clones and is missing some. Here the sample spans tens of thousands of clones, approximately 87% being singletons. The sample consisted of peripheral blood. Every receptor here comes from a woman in her sixties or seventies with COVID-19, enrolled during active disease.

The chain combines TRBV6-2 or TRBV6-3 with TRBJ2-1; 12 nucleotides agree with TRBD2. Germline V lookup: CDR1 MNHEY, CDR2 SVGEGT. This CDR3 has 17 residues. Losses at the gene ends were 2 bases for V and 0 bases for J; bases not matched to a gene: 2. The CDR3 loop reads CASSYTSGRSSYNEQFF. The CDR3 bases are TGTGCCAGCAGTTACACTAGCGGGAGGAGCTCCTACAATGAGCAGTTCTTC.

The J gene is TRBJ2-5, the V gene TRBV5-1; 9 nucleotides align to TRBD1. Germline V gene sequence: CDR1 SGHRS, CDR2 YFSETQ. The CDR3 covers 14 residues. J was trimmed by 5 bases and V by 5 bases; bases with no gene match: 7. In DNA form, the CDR3 reads TGCGCCAGCAGAAGGACAGGGGAGAGGGAGACCCAGTACTTC. Translating gives CASRRTGERETQYF.

The chain is built from TRBV2 and TRBJ2-3; 8 nucleotides agree with TRBD2. Germline trimming cut 6 bases from V and 1 base from J; bases unmatched to any gene: 9. Germline values: CDR1 SNHLY, CDR2 FYNNEI. The CDR3 has 16 residues. Here the CDR3 DNA reads TGTGCCAGCAGGCCGACGAGGGGACTAGGCACAGATACGCAGTATTTT. Protein product: CASRPTRGLGTDTQYF.

Details on this clone: The junction and the germline gene differ at one end; a read error may be behind it. The rearrangement links TRBV6-2 or TRBV6-3 to TRBJ1-1; maybe TRBD1 (6 bases). There are 14 residues in the CDR3. Germline values: CDR1 MNHEY, CDR2 SVGEGT. The CDR3, as DNA: TGTGCCAGCAGTCCCGCGTTGGGACACGCACCCGGTTTGTTT. Protein product: CASSPALGHAPGLF.

V gene TRBV4-1 combines with J gene TRBJ2-1, with D possibly TRBD2 on 5 matching bases. Deletions cut 0 bases from V and 0 bases from J, with 6 bases between. The germline gives CDR1 MGHRA, CDR2 YSYEKL. The CDR3 consists of 15 residues. The DNA of the CDR3 is TGCGCCAGCAGCCAAGATACTAGCTCCTACAATGAGCAGTTCTTC. As protein: CASSQDTSSYNEQFF.

The gene calls are TRBV9 and TRBJ2-2; 9 nucleotides align to TRBD2. The V and J ends lost 4 bases and 0 bases, in that order; junction bases with no gene match: 4. CDR3 length: 16 residues. Germline assignment: CDR1 SGDLS and CDR2 YYNGEE. This chain's CDR3 is CASSPRLAANTGELFF. The CDR3 region has the DNA TGTGCCAGCAGCCCTCGACTAGCGGCGAACACCGGGGAGCTGTTTTTT.

The chain is built from TRBV2 and TRBJ1-1, with D unclear. Trimming stripped 8 bases from V and 1 base from J, with 14 bases between. The CDR3 loop spans 14 amino acids. CDR1 is SNHLY and CDR2 is FYNNEI in the germline V gene. The CDR3 DNA reads TGTGCCAGCTTGGCAATTCATGGGAACACTGAAGCTTTCTTT. Translating gives CASLAIHGNTEAFF.

J is TRBJ2-1 and V is TRBV28; 12 bases agree with TRBD2. Losses at the gene ends were 5 bases for V and 10 bases for J; bases not matched to a gene: 9. The CDR3 runs to 15 residues. CDR1 is MDHEN and CDR2 is SYDVKM in the germline V gene. The CDR3 here is CASSPRTSGMKEQFF. The CDR3 DNA sequence: TGTGCCAGCAGTCCGAGGACTAGCGGGATGAAGGAGCAGTTCTTC.

This chain uses TRBV5-6 with TRBJ2-6; D is possibly TRBD2 (6 bases). The CDR3 is 17 residues long. Trimming left V 4 bases short and J 3 bases short, with 17 bases between. Germline CDR1 SGHDT, CDR2 YYEEEE. The CDR3 reads CASSQRRLVDGANVLTF. The DNA of the CDR3 is TGTGCCAGCAGCCAAAGGAGACTAGTTGATGGGGCCAACGTCCTGACTTTC.

V is TRBV12-3 or TRBV12-4 and J is TRBJ1-2; D is unclear. This CDR3 is built from 11 residues. V dropped 8 bases and J dropped 3 bases, with 7 bases sitting between them. CDR3 protein: CASQRDYGYTF. The DNA of the CDR3 is TGTGCCAGCCAGAGGGACTATGGCTACACCTTC.

The chain employs TRBV6-1 and TRBJ1-6; D gene unclear. CDR1 and CDR2 from the germline V gene are MNHNS and SASEGT. Trimming took 6 bases from V and 10 from J, leaving 13 bases between them. The CDR3 contains 13 residues. The CDR3 is CASSFEGKSPLHF. DNA for the CDR3: TGTGCCAGCAGCTTTGAGGGAAAGTCACCCCTCCACTTT.

The rearrangement links TRBV10-3 to TRBJ1-4, with 7 bases matching TRBD1. Unmatched junction bases numbered 8, after V lost 0 bases and J lost 13 bases. The CDR3 consists of 14 residues. Germline V lookup: CDR1 ENHRY, CDR2 SYGVKD. The CDR3 here is CAISESDRAHGLFF. CDR3 DNA: TGTGCCATCAGTGAGTCCGACAGGGCCCACGGACTGTTTTTT.

The chain combines TRBV7-6 with TRBJ1-6; no clear D. The CDR3 has 13 residues. The V gene's germline CDR1 is SGHVS and CDR2 FNYEAQ. The V and J ends lost 5 bases and 10 bases respectively, with 12 bases between them. CDR3 residues: CASSLRPRSPLHF. The CDR3 nucleotides are TGTGCCAGCAGCCTGAGACCGCGGTCACCCCTCCACTTT.

The rearrangement joins TRBV6-5 to TRBJ2-3; 7 bases are shared with TRBD1. Germline V gene sequence: CDR1 MNHEY, CDR2 SVGAGI. J gave up 3 bases and V 7 bases, and 10 bases lay outside the gene matches. This CDR3 region has 15 residues. The CDR3 region is CASTLSRGRTDTQYF. DNA of the CDR3: TGTGCCAGCACCCTCTCGAGGGGGCGAACAGATACGCAGTATTTT.

The gene calls are TRBV30 and TRBJ2-7, with 8 bases aligning to TRBD2. This CDR3 is built from 15 residues. Trimming took 3 bases from V and 0 from J; bases not matched to a gene: 7. CDR1 GTSNPN and CDR2 SVGIG come from the germline V gene (reference sequence). The CDR3 here is CAWSLAGHPSYEQYF. CDR3 bases: TGTGCCTGGAGCCTAGCGGGCCACCCCTCCTACGAGCAGTACTTC.